This TCR beta chain was profiled in a study of CD8+ T cells in alopecia areata. Study details: For 6 to 18 months, tofacitinib was taken, and 6 months off drug followed.

Peripheral blood and lesional scalp punch biopsies came from alopecia areata patients. Germline trimming cut 1 base from V and 4 bases from J; bases unmatched to any gene: 13. Germline V lookup: CDR1 SGHRS, CDR2 YFSETQ. The CDR3 loop spans 17 amino acids. Isolated RNA was reverse transcribed into cDNA used as the sequencing template. Clones were sequenced by immunoSEQ multiplex PCR, and TCRdb holds only the in-frame ones, with some missing. The repertoire consists of hundreds of thousands of clones, with around 67% occurring once and the leading ten covering around 1.2%. About this clone itself: Antigen: not known.

Study conclusions and caveats: Scalp samples also contribute reads from the resident alphabeta T cells found in normal skin. Lesional scalp exceeded normal scalp in clonality, especially in alopecia totalis/universalis.

The sequenced sample was CD4+ T cells sorted from blood, obtained at week 0. The V call is TRBV5-1, the J call TRBJ1-1, with 7 nucleotides matching TRBD1. The source is a human donor with alopecia areata. CDR3 loop: CASSLYPRTGRVTEAFF. The CDR3 bases are TGCGCCAGCAGCTTGTACCCTCGGACAGGCCGAGTCACTGAAGCTTTCTTT.